The 13 T cell receptor beta chains presented below share a single source sample, sequenced in a study of cytotoxic CD8 clonotypes in ibrutinib-treated CLL. The assay was immunoSEQ multiplex PCR, and TCRdb's table has in-frame clones only and misses some. This sample has roughly 180,000 clones, with less than 85% found just once. The material sequenced was PBMCs, taken after 24 months of ibrutinib treatment. The receptors stem from a human donor with chronic lymphocytic leukemia.

The chain employs TRBV6-1 and TRBJ2-7; D might be TRBD1 (5 bases). V dropped 8 bases and J dropped 2 bases, with 13 bases sitting between them. This CDR3 is 13 amino acids long. Germline values: CDR1 MNHNS, CDR2 SASEGT. CDR3 DNA sequence: TGTGCCAGCGCCAGGGAATCGGCCTACGAGCAGTACTTC. Amino acids: CASARESAYEQYF.

This clone has only one observation. The J gene is TRBJ2-7, the V gene TRBV5-6; TRBD1 agrees at 8 bases. Germline CDR1 and CDR2: SGHDT and YYEEEE. V lost 4 bases to trimming and J lost 4 bases; unmatched junction nucleotides: 4. The CDR3 has 13 residues. The CDR3 region is CASSLRDRYEQYF. DNA for the CDR3: TGTGCCAGCAGCCTCCGGGACAGGTACGAGCAGTACTTC. Using reference TRBV5-6 and TRBJ2-7 for the parts outside the CDR3, the full variable domain is DAGVTQSPTHLIKTRGQQVTLRCSPKSGHDTVSWYQQALGQGPQFIFQYYEEEERQRGNFPDRFSGHQFPNYSSELNVNALLLGDSALYLCASSLRDRYEQYFGPGTRLTVT.

In its sample, this clone was seen once. V and J are TRBV18 and TRBJ1-1; D might be TRBD1 (6 bases). Germline-derived CDR1 and CDR2 are KGHSH and LQKENI. V was shortened by 2 bases and J by 4 bases, with 20 bases between the two germline ends. This CDR3 has 17 residues. Written as DNA, the CDR3 is TGTGCCAGCTCACCAATCGGGACAAACAAAGGCAGCACTGAAGCTTTCTTT. Translating it yields CASSPIGTNKGSTEAFF.

This chain uses TRBV5-1 with TRBJ1-1; D remains ambiguous. V lost 0 bases and J 7 bases, leaving 13 bases between the germline ends. The CDR3 sequence is 14 residues long. Germline V gene sequence: CDR1 SGHRS, CDR2 YFSETQ. The CDR3 loop reads CASSLGNSIFEAFF. CDR3 DNA: TGCGCCAGCAGCTTGGGAAACTCTATATTTGAAGCTTTCTTT.

This clone has only a few counts. The chain uses TRBV7-9 and TRBJ2-7; 7 bases map to TRBD1. Germline loops: CDR1 SEHNR, CDR2 FQNEAQ (reference sequence). J gave up 11 bases and V 5 bases, and 9 bases lay outside the gene matches. This CDR3 region has 12 residues. CDR3 DNA sequence: TGTGCCAGCAGCCCACAGCCGGGACAGAAGTACTTC. Its protein product is CASSPQPGQKYF.

V and J are TRBV18 and TRBJ1-2; D not certain. CDR3 size: 14 residues. Germline V gives CDR1 KGHSH, CDR2 LQKENI. V lost 8 bases and J lost 2, with 15 bases in between. DNA of the CDR3: TGTGCCAGCCGCGGGCAGCCTCCCAACTATGGCTACACCTTC. Residues: CASRGQPPNYGYTF.

The chain links TRBV6-1 to TRBJ1-2; a weak D match, TRBD1 (5 bases). Germline CDR1 is MNHNS and CDR2 is SASEGT. The CDR3 length is 13 residues. Deletions cut 8 bases from V and 2 bases from J, with 12 bases between. The CDR3 loop reads CASEVQGNYGYTF. As DNA, the CDR3 is TGTGCCAGCGAGGTGCAGGGAAACTATGGCTACACCTTC.

The chain is built from TRBV5-4 and TRBJ1-4; 8 bases map to TRBD1. The CDR3 consists of 15 residues. From germline, CDR1 is SGHNT and CDR2 YYREEE (reference sequence). V was clipped by 4 bases and J by 12 bases; unmatched bases: 14. DNA of the CDR3: TGTGCCAGCAGCCTGGGGGGACAGGTTGAGATGGAACTGTTTTTT. It translates to CASSLGGQVEMELFF.

This chain uses TRBV30 with TRBJ1-1; TRBD1 matches at 7 bases. Losses at the gene ends were 4 bases for V and 8 bases for J; bases not matched to a gene: 7. The germline V gene has CDR1 GTSNPN and CDR2 SVGIG (reference sequence). This CDR3 has 12 amino acids. The CDR3 protein is CAWTQGGFEAFF. DNA for the CDR3: TGTGCCTGGACCCAGGGGGGTTTCGAAGCTTTCTTT.

This chain connects TRBV2 to TRBJ1-5, with a possible D match to TRBD1 (5 bases). From germline, CDR1 is SNHLY and CDR2 FYNNEI. V lost 5 bases and J 4 bases, leaving 15 bases between the germline ends. The CDR3 runs 15 residues. CDR3 sequence (DNA): TGTGCCAGCAGTCGGACATCCGTAGGGAATCAGCCCCAGCATTTT. Translated: CASSRTSVGNQPQHF.

This clone was picked up a small number of times. DNA of the CDR3: TGTGCCAGCAGTTTATATGAGCAGTTCTTC. Its protein is CASSLYEQFF. The V call is TRBV28, the J call TRBJ2-1; D call uncertain. V gave up 1 base and J gave up 8 bases, with 0 bases separating them. Germline lookup yields CDR1 MDHEN and CDR2 SYDVKM. The CDR3 loop spans 10 amino acids. Supplemented by reference TRBV28 and TRBJ2-1, the full variable domain reads DVKVTQSSRYLVKRTGEKVFLECVQDMDHENMFWYRQDPGLGLRLIYFSYDVKMKEKGDIPEGYSVSREKKERFSLILESASTNQTSMYLCASSLYEQFFGPGTRLTVL.

This clone has a single count. The gene calls are TRBV7-3 and TRBJ2-1; D not resolved. CDR3 length: 14 residues. The V gene lost 2 bases and the J gene lost 6 bases, with 11 bases spanning the gap. The germline gives CDR1 SGHTA, CDR2 FQGTGA. The CDR3 sequence: CASSLPERRNEQFF. CDR3 DNA: TGTGCCAGCAGCTTACCTGAACGGCGCAATGAGCAGTTCTTC.

V gene TRBV4-3 combines with J gene TRBJ1-2; perhaps TRBD1 as D (5 bases). CDR1 is LGHNA, CDR2 YSLEER, per germline. V was shortened by 1 base and J by 4 bases, with 13 bases between the two germline ends. CDR3 length equals 15 residues. The CDR3 sequence is CASSQAPGGSYGYTF. The CDR3 DNA reads TGCGCCAGCAGCCAAGCCCCTGGGGGGTCCTATGGCTACACCTTC.